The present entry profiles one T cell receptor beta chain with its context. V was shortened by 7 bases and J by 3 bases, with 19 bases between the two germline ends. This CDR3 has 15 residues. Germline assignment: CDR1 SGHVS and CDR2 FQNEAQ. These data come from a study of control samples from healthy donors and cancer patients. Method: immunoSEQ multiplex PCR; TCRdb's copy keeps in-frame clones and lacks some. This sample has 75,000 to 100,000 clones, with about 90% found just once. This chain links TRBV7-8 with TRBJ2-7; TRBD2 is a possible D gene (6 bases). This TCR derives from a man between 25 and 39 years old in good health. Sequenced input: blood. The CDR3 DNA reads TGTGCCAGCAACCCAAATCAGGGACTGTACTACGAGCAGTACTTC. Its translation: CASNPNQGLYYEQYF. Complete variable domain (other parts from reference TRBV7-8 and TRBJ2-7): GAGVSQSPRYKVAKRGQDVALRCDPISGHVSLFWYQQALGQGPEFLTYFQNEAQLDKSGLPSDRFFAERPEGSVSTLKIQRTQQEDSAVYLCASNPNQGLYYEQYFGPGTRLTVT.